Following are 27 T cell receptor beta chains from one sample sequenced in a study of blood T cell repertoires in COVID-19. Assay: immunoSEQ multiplex PCR; the TCRdb copy retains only in-frame clones and omits some. Here the sample spans about 250,000 clones, around four fifths being singletons. What was sequenced was peripheral blood. The source is a middle-aged man with active or convalescent COVID-19.

The CDR3 nucleotides read TGTGCCCGAAAGGGGAGGGGACCGGGGTCCCGGGGCTACACCTTC. Translated, it gives CARKGRGPGSRGYTF. The chain employs TRBV21-1 and TRBJ1-2. TRBV21-1 is marked as a pseudogene. The CDR3 extends over 15 amino acids.

The rearrangement links TRBV5-1 to TRBJ2-2, with 10 bases fitting TRBD1. CDR3 size: 15 residues. Germline V lookup: CDR1 SGHRS, CDR2 YFSETQ. V lost 5 bases and J lost 6; bases outside the gene matches: 7. Here the CDR3 DNA reads TGCGCCAGCAGTTTCCGGGACAGGGGCGCCGGGGAGCTGTTTTTT. As protein: CASSFRDRGAGELFF. Complete variable domain (other parts from reference TRBV5-1 and TRBJ2-2): KAGVTQTPRYLIKTRGQQVTLSCSPISGHRSVSWYQQTPGQGLQFLFEYFSETQRNKGNFPGRFSGRQFSNSRSEMNVSTLELGDSALYLCASSFRDRGAGELFFGEGSRLTVL.

A single count supports this clone. The chain links TRBV5-1 to TRBJ2-3; tentatively, D is TRBD2 (5 bases). The V end was cut by 4 bases, the J end by 3 bases, with 15 bases between. Germline assignment: CDR1 SGHRS and CDR2 YFSETQ. This CDR3 is built from 15 residues. CDR3 in amino acids: CASSPRSSRTDTQYF. In DNA form, the CDR3 reads TGCGCCAGCAGCCCCCGTTCTAGCAGGACAGATACGCAGTATTTT.

The rearrangement joins TRBV18 to TRBJ1-6; unclear D gene. The V end was cut by 0 bases, the J end by 5 bases, with 11 bases between. CDR3 size: 16 residues. Germline-derived CDR1 and CDR2 are KGHSH and LQKENI. The CDR3, as DNA: TGTGCCAGCTCACCACCTCTCACAAATAATAATTCACCCCTCCACTTT. Its translation: CASSPPLTNNNSPLHF.

This clone came up once. This chain joins TRBV24-1 and TRBJ2-2; possible D gene TRBD2, 7 bases. The ends were cut back, 6 bases at V and 3 bases at J, with 16 bases in the middle. Germline V lookup: CDR1 KGHDR, CDR2 SFDVKD. The CDR3 sequence is 16 residues long. This CDR3 is CATSPLAGADTGELFF. The CDR3 nucleotides read TGTGCCACCAGTCCCTTGGCGGGGGCTGACACCGGGGAGCTGTTTTTT.

V usage is TRBV11-2 and J usage is TRBJ1-2, with D possibly being TRBD1 (5 bases). The CDR3 length is 12 residues. Germline CDR1 SGHAT, CDR2 FQNNGV. Trimming pared 4 bases from V and 8 bases from J, leaving 11 bases between. CDR3 protein: CASSSRDLGYTF. CDR3 DNA sequence: TGTGCCAGCAGCTCCAGGGATCTGGGCTACACCTTC.

The CDR3 region has the DNA TGCAGCGTAAGCGGGACCGGCTCATTTGGCACAGATACGCAGTATTTT. Translation gives CSVSGTGSFGTDTQYF. This sequence joins TRBV29-1 and TRBJ2-3; 7 bases fit TRBD2. The V gene's germline CDR1 is SQVTM and CDR2 ANQGSEA. J gave up 1 base and V 6 bases, and 13 bases lay outside the gene matches. The CDR3 totals 16 residues.

The V and J genes are TRBV10-2 and TRBJ1-1, with 8 bases matching TRBD1. Per germline, CDR1 WSHSY and CDR2 SAAADI. The ends lost 4 bases at V and 8 bases at J; junction bases unmatched: 3. The CDR3 extends over 12 amino acids. CDR3 protein: CASSGTGKEAFF. The DNA for the CDR3 is TGCGCCAGCAGTGGGACAGGGAAAGAAGCTTTCTTT.

This chain uses TRBV3-1 (or the pseudogene TRBV3-2) with TRBJ2-5; D not resolved. V lost 1 base to trimming and J lost 6 bases, with 3 bases between them. CDR1 LGHDT and CDR2 YNNKEL come from the germline V gene (reference sequence). The CDR3 spans 11 residues. The CDR3 sequence is CASSQVKTQYF. CDR3 sequence (DNA): TGTGCCAGCAGCCAAGTTAAGACCCAGTACTTC.

The rearrangement joins TRBV5-5 to TRBJ1-6; 7 positions agree with TRBD1. Germline V gene lookup returns CDR1 SGHKS and CDR2 YYEKEE (reference sequence). The CDR3 spans 16 residues. With 3 bases clipped from V and 7 bases from J, the junction kept 10 bases outside the gene matches. CDR3 sequence reads: CASSSTRTGVNSPLHF. CDR3 bases: TGTGCCAGCAGCTCTACCCGGACAGGTGTAAATTCACCCCTCCACTTT.

V usage is TRBV14 and J usage is TRBJ2-4; 10 nucleotides align to TRBD1. Germline trimming cut 1 base from V and 6 bases from J; bases unmatched to any gene: 6. CDR1 is SGHDN, CDR2 FVKESK, per germline. This CDR3 spans 16 amino acids. DNA of the CDR3: TGTGCCAGCAGCCAAGGAGACAGGGGGCCGAGAAACATTCAGTACTTC. This gives the protein CASSQGDRGPRNIQYF.

This sequence joins TRBV19 and TRBJ1-2; tentative D call: TRBD1 (5 bases). V was shortened by 4 bases and J by 2 bases, with 14 bases between the two germline ends. The CDR3 contains 15 residues. Germline lookup yields CDR1 LNHDA and CDR2 SQIVND (reference sequence). In DNA form, the CDR3 reads TGTGCCAGTAGTACCCAGGGAGGGAAGAACTATGGCTACACCTTC. This translates into CASSTQGGKNYGYTF.

The chain combines TRBV5-6 with TRBJ2-3; 9 bases align to TRBD1. From germline, CDR1 is SGHDT and CDR2 YYEEEE. The length of the CDR3 is 14 residues. V shed 0 bases, J shed 4 bases, and the junction held 0 bases outside the gene matches. CDR3 nucleotide sequence: TGTGCCAGCAGCTTGGGACAGGGGGCAGATACGCAGTATTTT. Protein: CASSLGQGADTQYF.

The V gene is TRBV5-4, the J gene TRBJ1-2; TRBD1 matches at 7 bases. V was pared by 1 base and J by 6 bases, with 12 bases of the junction left unmatched. The CDR3 extends over 16 amino acids. Germline V lookup: CDR1 SGHNT, CDR2 YYREEE (reference sequence). The chain's CDR3 is CASSLYIGLTGNGYTF. Written as DNA, the CDR3 is TGTGCCAGCAGCTTGTATATTGGATTGACAGGGAATGGCTACACCTTC.

The chain uses TRBV24-1 and TRBJ2-7; TRBD1 might be the D (6 bases). Germline CDR1 KGHDR, CDR2 SFDVKD. V dropped 9 bases and J dropped 1 base, with 12 bases sitting between them. There are 13 residues in the CDR3. This CDR3 is CATAKGQSYEQYF. The CDR3 nucleotides read TGTGCCACCGCGAAAGGACAGTCCTACGAGCAGTACTTC.

For this clone: The sample carries other DNA sequences with the same CDR3. This chain links TRBV7-9 with TRBJ2-1; 9 bases are shared with TRBD2. CDR3 size: 15 residues. V lost 5 bases, J lost 2 bases, and 4 bases stayed unmatched. The germline CDR1 and CDR2 sequences are SEHNR and FQNEAQ (reference sequence). This CDR3 is CASSLAGGPYNEQFF. In nucleotides, the CDR3 is TGTGCCAGCAGCCTCGCGGGAGGGCCCTACAATGAGCAGTTCTTC.

The chain uses TRBV5-8 and TRBJ1-5; 7 bases are shared with TRBD1. CDR1 is SGHTS, CDR2 YDEGEE, per germline. This CDR3 is 16 amino acids long. With V trimmed by 6 bases and J by 0 bases, 9 bases remained unmatched. CDR3 coding DNA: TGTGCCAGCATCGGGGGAAGGGGGCCTAGCAATCAGCCCCAGCATTTT. Amino acid sequence: CASIGGRGPSNQPQHF.

The chain links TRBV15 to TRBJ2-5, with 9 bases that match TRBD1. The CDR3 is 15 amino acids. V shed 3 bases and J 4 bases; nucleotides not matched to a gene: 6. Germline CDR1 reads LNHNV; CDR2 reads YYDKDF (reference sequence). The CDR3 reads CATSSPDRGGETQYF. The CDR3 nucleotides read TGTGCCACCAGCAGCCCGGACAGGGGAGGAGAGACCCAGTACTTC.

The table lists this clone with a count of one. J is TRBJ2-2 and V is TRBV4-3; unclear D gene. The CDR3 extends over 16 amino acids. The germline V gene encodes CDR1 LGHNA and CDR2 YSLEER. V was clipped by 4 bases and J by 6 bases, with 18 bases between them. The CDR3 nucleotides are TGCGCCAGCAGCCCCTTCACAGACCCCATACCCGGGGAGCTGTTTTTT. This sequence encodes CASSPFTDPIPGELFF.

The rearrangement uses TRBV7-2 and TRBJ1-5, with D possibly matching TRBD1 (5 bases). The V end was cut by 4 bases, the J end by 3 bases, with 16 bases between. Germline V gene lookup returns CDR1 SGHTA and CDR2 FQGNSA. This CDR3 spans 16 amino acids. The CDR3 reads CASSSGPQGFNQPQHF. The CDR3 DNA reads as TGTGCCAGCAGCTCCGGCCCCCAGGGCTTCAATCAGCCCCAGCATTTT.

Worth noting for this clone: Other DNA sequences from this sample encode an identical CDR3 as well. The chain uses TRBV12-3 or TRBV12-4 and TRBJ1-5; 7 nucleotides align to TRBD1. The CDR3 consists of 13 residues. J was trimmed by 3 bases and V by 6 bases; bases with no gene match: 2. The CDR3 bases are TGTGCCAGCAGAACAGGGGACAATCAGCCCCAGCATTTT. It translates to CASRTGDNQPQHF.

A few counts support this clone. The V call is TRBV6-5, the J call TRBJ2-1; D is unclear. Germline CDR1 reads MNHEY; CDR2 reads SVGAGI. V was pared by 2 bases and J by 0 bases, with 5 bases between. This CDR3 is 14 amino acids long. CDR3 residues: CASSYEASYNEQFF. DNA for the CDR3: TGTGCCAGCAGTTACGAAGCCTCCTACAATGAGCAGTTCTTC.

The chain employs TRBV12-3 or TRBV12-4 and TRBJ1-3; no clear D gene. Between the trimmed V and J ends, which lost 5 bases and 8 bases, there was a span of 10 bases. This CDR3 comprises 12 residues. Here the CDR3 DNA reads TGTGCCAGCAGTCCGCCGAGTTACACCATATATTTT. Its translation: CASSPPSYTIYF.

On this clone itself: One end of the junction fails to match germline, which may point to a read error. The genes are TRBV7-7 and TRBJ2-5; D may be TRBD1 (6 bases). The CDR3 covers 13 residues. Per germline, CDR1 SSHAT and CDR2 FNYEAQ (reference sequence). The DNA for the CDR3 is TGTGCTAGCAGCCTCAGGACAGAAGAGACCCAGTACTTC. Residues: CASSLRTEETQYF.

The chain carries TRBV25-1 and TRBJ1-1; unclear D gene. The V end lost 7 bases, the J end lost 3 bases, and 12 bases lay between the germline ends. Germline CDR1 reads MGHDK; CDR2 reads SYGVNS. This CDR3 is 13 amino acids long. The CDR3 loop reads CASMVQTDTEAFF. The CDR3, as DNA: TGTGCCAGCATGGTCCAAACGGACACTGAAGCTTTCTTT. The full variable domain, its missing parts supplied by reference TRBV25-1 and TRBJ1-1, is EADIYQTPRYLVIGTGKKITLECSQTMGHDKMYWYQQDPGMELHLIHYSYGVNSTEKGDLSSESTVSRIRTEHFPLTLESARPSHTSQYLCASMVQTDTEAFFGQGTRLTVV.

This chain joins TRBV11-2 and TRBJ1-1, with no clear D. Trimming removed 5 bases at V and 1 base at J, with 11 bases between. The CDR3 runs to 14 residues. Germline assignment: CDR1 SGHAT and CDR2 FQNNGV. CDR3 residues: CASSPGLTNTEAFF. For the CDR3, the DNA is TGTGCCAGCAGCCCAGGACTGACGAACACTGAAGCTTTCTTT.

The chain has TRBV10-3 and TRBJ2-1; 10 positions agree with TRBD2. Trimming at V came to 3 bases and at J to 5 bases, leaving 10 bases not matched to a gene. This CDR3 has 17 amino acids. CDR1 ENHRY and CDR2 SYGVKD come from the germline V gene. The CDR3 loop reads CAISDPAGGPIHNEQFF. In nucleotides, the CDR3 is TGTGCCATCAGTGACCCAGCGGGAGGGCCAATCCACAATGAGCAGTTCTTC.